What follows are 6 T cell receptor beta chains derived from one specimen sequenced in a study of blood T cell repertoires in COVID-19. The repertoire was sequenced with immunoSEQ multiplex PCR; TCRdb's copy has only in-frame clones and lacks some. The sample comprises around 250,000 clones, roughly 80% of which are singletons, and roughly 3.4% rests with the top ten. Sequencing input: peripheral blood. These receptors were collected from a woman aged 18-29 years with acute or convalescent COVID-19.

This clone was recorded only once. V and J are TRBV6-5 and TRBJ2-5; TRBD2 matches 7 bases. Trimming took 6 bases from V and 7 from J; bases not matched to a gene: 11. The CDR3 has 14 residues. Germline V gene data show CDR1 as MNHEY and CDR2 as SVGAGI. The CDR3 sequence is CASRPPGTKGTQYF. The CDR3 coding sequence is TGTGCCAGCAGGCCTCCCGGGACTAAGGGGACCCAGTACTTC.

This chain joins TRBV27 and TRBJ2-1, with 7 bases lining up with TRBD1. The V and J ends lost 8 bases and 0 bases, in that order; junction bases with no gene match: 7. This CDR3 has 15 amino acids. CDR1 is MNHEY, CDR2 SMNVEV, per germline (reference sequence). The CDR3 DNA is TGTGCCAGCCAAGGGACAGCGGACTCCTACAATGAGCAGTTCTTC. Protein product: CASQGTADSYNEQFF.

The chain has TRBV19 and TRBJ2-7, with 9 bases lining up with TRBD1. With 5 bases clipped from V and 3 bases from J, the junction kept 8 bases outside the gene matches. The CDR3 consists of 15 residues. Germline lookup yields CDR1 LNHDA and CDR2 SQIVND (reference sequence). The CDR3 nucleotides are TGTGCCAGTAGTGTACCCGGGACAGGGAACTACGAGCAGTACTTC. This codes for CASSVPGTGNYEQYF.

V and J are TRBV7-9 and TRBJ1-4; D is uncertain. Germline CDR1 reads SEHNR; CDR2 reads FQNEAQ (reference sequence). With 5 bases removed from V and 0 bases from J, the gap between germline ends came to 7 bases. This CDR3 region has 14 residues. This CDR3 reads CASSPVSTNEKLFF. CDR3 DNA sequence: TGTGCCAGCAGCCCCGTATCAACTAATGAAAAACTGTTTTTT. Full variable domain (remainder filled in from reference TRBV7-9 and TRBJ1-4): DTGVSQNPRHKITKRGQNVTFRCDPISEHNRLYWYRQTLGQGPEFLTYFQNEAQLEKSRLLSDRFSAERPKGSFSTLEIQRTEQGDSAMYLCASSPVSTNEKLFFGSGTQLSVL.

This clone was observed once. This chain uses TRBV5-4 with TRBJ1-3; tentatively, D is TRBD1 (6 bases). V was cut by 1 base and J by 1 base, with 15 bases left in between. CDR1 and CDR2 (germline): SGHNT, YYREEE (reference sequence). The CDR3 has 17 amino acids. The CDR3 nucleotides read TGTGCCAGCAGCTTGTCTTTCACAGGGATTTCTGGAAACACCATATATTTT. Protein product: CASSLSFTGISGNTIYF. The whole variable domain, remainder taken from reference TRBV5-4 and TRBJ1-3, is ETGVTQSPTHLIKTRGQQVTLRCSSQSGHNTVSWYQQALGQGPQFIFQYYREEENGRGNFPPRFSGLQFPNYSSELNVNALELDDSALYLCASSLSFTGISGNTIYFGEGSWLTVV.

The chain employs TRBV28 and TRBJ1-2, with a possible D match to TRBD1 (5 bases). Germline V gene sequence: CDR1 MDHEN, CDR2 SYDVKM. Trimming pared 3 bases from V and 4 bases from J, leaving 15 bases between. The length of the CDR3 is 15 residues. This CDR3 is CASSFPRRAGYGYTF. CDR3 nucleotide sequence: TGTGCCAGCAGTTTCCCGCGCAGGGCCGGCTATGGCTACACCTTC.